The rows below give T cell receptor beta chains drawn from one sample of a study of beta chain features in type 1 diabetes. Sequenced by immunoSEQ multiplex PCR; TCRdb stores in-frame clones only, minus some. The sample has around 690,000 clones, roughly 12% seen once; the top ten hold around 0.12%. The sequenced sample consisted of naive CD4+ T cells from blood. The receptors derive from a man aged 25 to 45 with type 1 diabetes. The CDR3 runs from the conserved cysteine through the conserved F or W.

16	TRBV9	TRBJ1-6	CASSVLPGTGNSPLHF
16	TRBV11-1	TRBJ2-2	CASSLKRLASLGELFF
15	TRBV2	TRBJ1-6	CASRGRSSYNSPLHF
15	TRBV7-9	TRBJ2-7	CASTQGGGLSYEQYF
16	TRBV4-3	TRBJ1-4	CASSQGVLREREKLFF
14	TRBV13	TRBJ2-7	CASSSRQGSYEQYF
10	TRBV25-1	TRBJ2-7	CASSRDIWYF
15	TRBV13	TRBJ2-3	CASSLGRATGDTQYF
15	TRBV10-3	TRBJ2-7	CAISRTSGGEYEQYF
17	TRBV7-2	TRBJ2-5	CASSSALLGPAQETQYF
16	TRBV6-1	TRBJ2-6	CASSEGAHPGANVLTF
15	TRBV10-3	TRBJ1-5	CAIRDSVSSNQPQHF
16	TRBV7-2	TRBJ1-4	CASSPSPGTGGEKLFF
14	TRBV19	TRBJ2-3	CASSTPSGGDTQYF
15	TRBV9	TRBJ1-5	CASSVAEGSNQPQHF
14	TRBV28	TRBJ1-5	CASSYRDRNQPQHF
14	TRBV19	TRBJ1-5	CASSGTGDGQPQHF
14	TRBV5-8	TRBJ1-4	CASSSGTVNEKLFF
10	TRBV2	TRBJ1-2	CASISYGYTF
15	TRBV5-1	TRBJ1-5	CASSSAGEVNQPQHF
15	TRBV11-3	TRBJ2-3	CASSFSGTVADTQYF
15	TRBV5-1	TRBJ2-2	CASSFTGVKIGELFF
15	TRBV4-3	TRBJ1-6	CASSQGGAYNSPLHF
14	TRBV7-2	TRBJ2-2	CASGRTANTGELFF
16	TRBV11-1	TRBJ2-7	CASSLSEAGREYEQYF
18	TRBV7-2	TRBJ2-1	CASSLALSSGGAGNEQFF
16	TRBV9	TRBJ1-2	CASSVAPPGANYGYTF
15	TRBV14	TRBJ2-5	CASSQGTSTTGTQYF
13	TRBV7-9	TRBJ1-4	CASSPTGNEKLFF
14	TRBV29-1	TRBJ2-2	CSASKGTSAGELFF
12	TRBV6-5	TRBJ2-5	CAAHRAGETQYF
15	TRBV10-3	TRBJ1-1	CAISGATGRDTEAFF
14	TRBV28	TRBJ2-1	CASSSDRVYNEQFF
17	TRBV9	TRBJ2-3	CASSVQVAGERTDTQYF
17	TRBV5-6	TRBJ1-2	CASSLARLGRDGYGYTF
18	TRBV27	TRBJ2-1	CASSSSKGSRISFNEQFF
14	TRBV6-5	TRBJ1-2	CASSGDRRNYGYTF
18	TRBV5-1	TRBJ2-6	CASSRGQFPSSGANVLTF
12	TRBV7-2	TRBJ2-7	CASSRDRYEQYF